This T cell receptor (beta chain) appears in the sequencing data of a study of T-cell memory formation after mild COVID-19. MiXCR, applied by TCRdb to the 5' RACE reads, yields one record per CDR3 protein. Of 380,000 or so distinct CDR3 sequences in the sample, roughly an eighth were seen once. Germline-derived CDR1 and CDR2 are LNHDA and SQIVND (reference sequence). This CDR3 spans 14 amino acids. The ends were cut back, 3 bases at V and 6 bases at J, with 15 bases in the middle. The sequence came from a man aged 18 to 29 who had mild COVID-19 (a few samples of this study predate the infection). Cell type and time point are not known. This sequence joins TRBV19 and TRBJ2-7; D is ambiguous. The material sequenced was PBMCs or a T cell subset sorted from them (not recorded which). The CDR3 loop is CASSIAGNLGEQYF. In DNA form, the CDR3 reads TGTGCCAGTAGTATCGCAGGAAATCTGGGCGAGCAGTACTTC.